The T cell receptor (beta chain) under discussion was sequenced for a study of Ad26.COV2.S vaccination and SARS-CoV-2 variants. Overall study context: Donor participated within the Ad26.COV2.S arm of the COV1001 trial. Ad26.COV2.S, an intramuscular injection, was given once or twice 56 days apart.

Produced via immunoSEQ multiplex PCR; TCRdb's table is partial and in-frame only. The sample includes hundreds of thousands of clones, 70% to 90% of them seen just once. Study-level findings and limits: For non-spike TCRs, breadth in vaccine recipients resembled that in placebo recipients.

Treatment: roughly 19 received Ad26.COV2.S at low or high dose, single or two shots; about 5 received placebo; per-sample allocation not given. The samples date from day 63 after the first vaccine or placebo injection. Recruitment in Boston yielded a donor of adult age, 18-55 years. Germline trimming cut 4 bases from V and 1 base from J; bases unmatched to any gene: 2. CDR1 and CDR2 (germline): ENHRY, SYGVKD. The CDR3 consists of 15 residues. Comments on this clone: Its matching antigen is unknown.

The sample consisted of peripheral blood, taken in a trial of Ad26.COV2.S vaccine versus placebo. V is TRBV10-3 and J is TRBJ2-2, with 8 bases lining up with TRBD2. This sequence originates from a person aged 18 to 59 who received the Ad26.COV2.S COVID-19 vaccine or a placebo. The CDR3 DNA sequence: TGTGCCATCAGTGTCGCGGGGGGGAACACCGGGGAGCTGTTTTTT. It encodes CAISVAGGNTGELFF.